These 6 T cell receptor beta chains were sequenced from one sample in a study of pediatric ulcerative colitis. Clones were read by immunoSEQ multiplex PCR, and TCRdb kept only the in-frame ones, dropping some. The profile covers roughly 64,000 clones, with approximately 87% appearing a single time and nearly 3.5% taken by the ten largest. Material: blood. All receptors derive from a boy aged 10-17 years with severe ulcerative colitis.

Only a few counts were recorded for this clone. In DNA, the CDR3 is TGCGCCAGCAGCTTGAAATTGAACGAGCAGTACTTC. It translates to CASSLKLNEQYF. The chain combines TRBV5-1 with TRBJ2-7; D call uncertain. This CDR3 contains 12 residues. Trimming pared 1 base from V and 5 bases from J, leaving 7 bases between. Germline V gene data show CDR1 as SGHRS and CDR2 as YFSETQ.

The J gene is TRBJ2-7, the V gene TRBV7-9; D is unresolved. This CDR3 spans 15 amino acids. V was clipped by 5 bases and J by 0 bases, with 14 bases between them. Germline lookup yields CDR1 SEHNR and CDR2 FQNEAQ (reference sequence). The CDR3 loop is CASSPPSSSSYEQYF. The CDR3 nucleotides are TGTGCCAGCAGCCCTCCCAGCAGCAGCTCCTACGAGCAGTACTTC.

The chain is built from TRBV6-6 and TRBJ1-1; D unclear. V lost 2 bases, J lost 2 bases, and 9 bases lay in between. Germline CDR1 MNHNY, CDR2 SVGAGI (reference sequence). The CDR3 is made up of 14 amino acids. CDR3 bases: TGTGCCAGCAGTTACCTGGGCAGAAACACTGAAGCTTTCTTT. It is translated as CASSYLGRNTEAFF.

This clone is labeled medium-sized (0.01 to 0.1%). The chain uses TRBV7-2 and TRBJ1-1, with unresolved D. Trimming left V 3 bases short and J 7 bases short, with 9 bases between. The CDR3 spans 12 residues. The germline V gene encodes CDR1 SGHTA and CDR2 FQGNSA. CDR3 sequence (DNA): TGTGCCAGCAGCTTCTCCCGGAGTGAAGCTTTCTTT. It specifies CASSFSRSEAFF.

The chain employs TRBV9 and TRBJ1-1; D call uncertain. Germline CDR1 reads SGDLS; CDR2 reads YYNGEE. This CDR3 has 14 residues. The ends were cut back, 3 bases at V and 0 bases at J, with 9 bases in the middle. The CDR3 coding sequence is TGTGCCAGCAGCGGATTGACGGTGAACACTGAAGCTTTCTTT. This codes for CASSGLTVNTEAFF.

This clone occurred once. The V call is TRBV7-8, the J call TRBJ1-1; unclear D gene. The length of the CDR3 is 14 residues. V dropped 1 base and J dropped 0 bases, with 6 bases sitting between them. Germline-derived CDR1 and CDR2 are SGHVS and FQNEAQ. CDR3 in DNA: TGTGCCAGCAGCTTAGTTTCGTTGAACACTGAAGCTTTCTTT. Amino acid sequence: CASSLVSLNTEAFF.